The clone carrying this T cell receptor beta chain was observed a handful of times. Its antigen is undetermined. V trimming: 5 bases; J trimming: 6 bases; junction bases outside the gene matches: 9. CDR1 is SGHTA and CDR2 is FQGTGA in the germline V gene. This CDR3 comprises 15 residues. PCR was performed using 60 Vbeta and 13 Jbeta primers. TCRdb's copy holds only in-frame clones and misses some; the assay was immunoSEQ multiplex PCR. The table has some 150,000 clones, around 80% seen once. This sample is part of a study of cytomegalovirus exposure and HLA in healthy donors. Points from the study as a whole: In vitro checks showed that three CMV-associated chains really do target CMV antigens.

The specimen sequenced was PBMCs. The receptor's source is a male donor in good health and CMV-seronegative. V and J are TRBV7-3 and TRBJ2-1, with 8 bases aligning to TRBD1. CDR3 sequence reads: CASSADRGLTNEQFF. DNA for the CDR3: TGTGCCAGCAGCGCCGACAGGGGTCTTACCAATGAGCAGTTCTTC. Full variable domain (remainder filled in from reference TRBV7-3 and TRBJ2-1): GAGVSQTPSNKVTEKGKYVELRCDPISGHTALYWYRQSLGQGPEFLIYFQGTGAADDSGLPNDRFFAVRPEGSVSTLKIQRTERGDSAVYLCASSADRGLTNEQFFGPGTRLTVL.